This T cell receptor beta chain is drawn from a study of blood T cell repertoires in COVID-19. Study background: T cells, B-cell-depleted T cells, or PBMCs supplied cDNA or gDNA.

About this clone itself: The junction and the germline gene differ at one end; a read error may be behind it.

Original processing methods: Nucleated cell counts were estimated from reference gene primer amplification. Produced via immunoSEQ multiplex PCR; TCRdb's table is partial and in-frame only. D and trimming come from the DNA, and the V and J calls and clone size come from that table. The data hold about 98,000 clones, with 87% observed a single time. CDR1 is SSHAT, CDR2 FNYEAQ, per germline (reference sequence). CDR3 size: 15 residues. V usage is TRBV7-7 and J usage is TRBJ2-2, with 7 bases identical to TRBD1. The receptor comes from a man in his 70s with acute or convalescent COVID-19. Sequences were obtained from peripheral blood. The CDR3 DNA is TGTGCTAGCAGCCCTAGGACAGGAGGCACCGGGGAGCTGTTTTTT. The encoded protein is CASSPRTGGTGELFF. The whole variable domain, remainder taken from reference TRBV7-7 and TRBJ2-2, is GAGVSQSPRYKVTKRGQDVTLRCDPISSHATLYWYQQALGQGPEFLTYFNYEAQPDKSGLPSDRFSAERPEGSISTLTIQRTEQRDSAMYRCASSPRTGGTGELFFGEGSRLTVL.